This T cell receptor beta chain was recorded in a study of cytomegalovirus exposure and HLA in healthy donors. The V end was cut by 7 bases, the J end by 1 base, with 10 bases between. In germline, CDR1 is SQVTM, CDR2 ANQGSEA. There are 12 residues in the CDR3. This clone was recorded once. Its antigen is as yet unknown. General study points: Rarity held for most TCR sequences, but there were some public TCRs that occurred in many donors. According to the study, 150 to 200 TCR beta chains were cytomegalovirus-associated.

The method was immunoSEQ multiplex PCR; TCRdb's version includes in-frame clones alone and lacks a portion of them. Counted here are a few hundred thousand clones, 88% occurring once; the ten biggest clones make up around 0.88%. The source is a man aged 25-45 years in good health and CMV-seronegative. The gene calls are TRBV29-1 and TRBJ2-5, with D hard to call. Material: PBMCs. CDR3 DNA: TGCAGCGGCAATACCGGCCAAGAGACCCAGTACTTC. Translating gives CSGNTGQETQYF. The full variable domain, in which reference TRBV29-1 and TRBJ2-5 provide the parts outside the CDR3, is SAVISQKPSRDICQRGTSLTIQCQVDSQVTMMFWYRQQPGQSLTLIATANQGSEATYESGFVIDKFPISRPNLTFSTLTVSNMSPEDSSIYLCSGNTGQETQYFGPGTRLLVL.